These T cell receptor beta chains were read from a single sample in a study of T cell repertoires in cytomegalovirus infection. TCRdb reprocessed the reads with MiXCR, giving one entry per CDR3 protein. The table has hundreds of thousands of distinct CDR3 sequences, under 45% seen once. No antigens are known for them. The material was cultured PBMCs, obtained from culture after CMV antigen stimulation. These receptor sequences come from a human donor in good health (CMV status not recorded). Some clones in this sample may be carry-over from other donors' samples. Both conserved end residues are part of each CDR3. A D gene is named only where the DNA matches it firmly. Size is omitted from some rows. Given values are once, few, many or a class for expanded clones.

D gene	V gene	J gene	clone size	CDR3 DNA	CDR3 protein
.	TRBV20-1	TRBJ1-1	.	TGCAGTGCTAGAGATCTAGGGACTTCCTCCAGAGCCATGAACACTGAAGCTTTCTTT	CSARDLGTSSRAMNTEAFF
TRBD1	TRBV20-1	TRBJ1-4	.	TGCAGTGCTAGAGATATAGGGACAGTGGCACGGACTAATGAAAAACTGTTTTTT	CSARDIGTVARTNEKLFF
.	TRBV7-9	TRBJ2-1	few	TGTGCCAGCAGCTTTCGGACTTACTCCTACAATGAGCAGTTCTTC	CASSFRTYSYNEQFF
.	TRBV6-6	TRBJ1-2	.	TGTGCCAGCAGTTATGGGACAATGCGGCTCTATGGCTACACCTTC	CASSYGTMRLYGYTF
.	TRBV20-1	TRBJ2-2	few	TGCAGTGCTAGGGGCCAGGGGATATACACCGGGGAGCTGTTTTTT	CSARGQGIYTGELFF
TRBD2	TRBV7-9	TRBJ2-5	.	TGTGCCAGCAGCGCGTCTTGGACTAGCGGGAGAAACCAAGAGACCCAGTACTTC	CASSASWTSGRNQETQYF
.	TRBV2	TRBJ2-3	.	TGTGCCAGCAGTAAAGGGGATACAGATACGCAGTATTTT	CASSKGDTDTQYF
TRBD2	TRBV7-2	TRBJ2-7	many	TGTGCCAGCAGCTTCTCCGGGACTAGCAGCCCTCACGAGCAGTACTTC	CASSFSGTSSPHEQYF
.	TRBV4-3	TRBJ2-1	few	TGCGCCAGCAGCCTGACGGTTCCAATCTCCTACAATGAGCAGTTCTTC	CASSLTVPISYNEQFF
.	TRBV7-2	TRBJ2-2	once	TGTGCCAGCAGCCTAAACCCCGGCCCTTACACCGGGGAGCTGTTTTTT	CASSLNPGPYTGELFF
.	TRBV20-1	TRBJ1-2	few	TGCAGTGCTAGAGACGGGACCGGGAACTATGGCTACACCTTC	CSARDGTGNYGYTF
TRBD2	TRBV6-6	TRBJ2-7	few	TGTGCCAGCAGTTACGGACTAGCGGGGGAGCAGTACTTC	CASSYGLAGEQYF
TRBD1	TRBV7-6	TRBJ2-5	.	TGTGCCAGCAGCTACAGGGGACAGGCCCTAGGGGCCCAGTACTTC	CASSYRGQALGAQYF
.	TRBV7-2	TRBJ1-5	many	TGTGCCAGCAGCGCGACAGTCCTTCAGCCCCAGCATTTT	CASSATVLQPQHF
.	TRBV7-2	TRBJ2-7	.	TGTGCCAGCAGCTTATTTGTTGGGACGGCCGCATACGAGCAGTACTTC	CASSLFVGTAAYEQYF
.	TRBV28	TRBJ2-5	.	TGTGCCAGCAGTCCGGGACGCGGGATACAAGAGACCCAGTACTTC	CASSPGRGIQETQYF
TRBD2	TRBV5-4	TRBJ2-5	few	TGTGCCAGCAGCTTGGAGACTAGCGGGGTTGGGACCCAGTACTTC	CASSLETSGVGTQYF
.	TRBV7-8	TRBJ2-7	.	TGTGCCAGCAGCTTAGGCGTAGGACGCCCAACGGGCGAGCAGTACTTC	CASSLGVGRPTGEQYF
.	TRBV12-3/TRBV12-4	TRBJ2-5	.	TGTGCCAGCGCCGCTTCGGGAGCCCAAGAGACCCAGTACTTC	CASAASGAQETQYF
TRBD1	TRBV7-2	TRBJ1-1	few	TGTGCCAGCAGCTTCAGGGGGCCGAACACTGAAGCTTTCTTT	CASSFRGPNTEAFF
TRBD1	TRBV7-2	TRBJ2-7	many	TGTGCCAGCAGAACTACAGGGGGCGCATCCTACGAGCAGTACTTC	CASRTTGGASYEQYF
.	TRBV6-1	TRBJ2-2	few	TGTGCCAGCAGCGTAGCAGGGCACGGGGTCGACACCGGGGAGCTGTTTTTT	CASSVAGHGVDTGELFF
.	TRBV7-2	TRBJ2-5	.	TGTGCCAGCGGCCCCCGCGCGCGGGAGACCCAGTACTTC	CASGPRARETQYF
TRBD1	TRBV7-2	TRBJ2-7	few	TGTGCCAGCAGCCACCGGACAGGGGACTACGAGCAGTACTTC	CASSHRTGDYEQYF
.	TRBV5-1	TRBJ2-5	.	TGCGCCAGCAGCTTGGGGGAGGCCCAAGAGACCCAGTACTTC	CASSLGEAQETQYF
TRBD1	TRBV20-1	TRBJ2-5	.	TGCAGTGCTAGAGATCCGGGACAGTCGGAGACCCAGTACTTC	CSARDPGQSETQYF
.	TRBV2	TRBJ2-3	.	TGTGCCAGCAGTGGAGAAGGACCGATGCAGTATTTT	CASSGEGPMQYF
.	TRBV12-3/TRBV12-4	TRBJ2-2	.	TGTGCCAGCAGTTTAAATCGGTTGGGCCCCGGGGAGCTGTTTTTT	CASSLNRLGPGELFF
.	TRBV2	TRBJ2-3	.	TGTGCCAGCAGTCGGGACACCCAACGCACAGATACGCAGTATTTT	CASSRDTQRTDTQYF
.	TRBV7-2	TRBJ1-5	.	TGTGCCAGCAGCTTAGGGGCAGGGAGGAATCAGCCCCAGCATTTT	CASSLGAGRNQPQHF
.	TRBV19	TRBJ1-4	.	TGTGCCAGTATGGGGAGGAATGAAAAACTGTTTTTT	CASMGRNEKLFF
.	TRBV12-3/TRBV12-4	TRBJ2-1	.	TGTGCCAGCACATGGGGCGGCGATGAGCAGTTCTTC	CASTWGGDEQFF
.	TRBV11-3	TRBJ2-5	.	TGTGCCAGCAGCCCCCAGTCGACGACACAAGAGACCCAGTACTTC	CASSPQSTTQETQYF
.	TRBV12-3/TRBV12-4	TRBJ2-7	few	TGTGCCAGCAGTTTACCCCTGACAGGGCAGTACTTC	CASSLPLTGQYF
TRBD1	TRBV7-9	TRBJ1-2	.	TGTGCCAGCAGAGCCGGGACAGGGAACTATGGCTACACCTTC	CASRAGTGNYGYTF
TRBD2	TRBV7-6	TRBJ2-7	few	TGTGCCAGCAGCCCCCGCCGGGCTAGCGGGCTGAGGGAGCAGTACTTC	CASSPRRASGLREQYF
.	TRBV6-2/TRBV6-3	TRBJ1-1	few	TGTGCCAGCAGTCCTCTCATAACCGCGAGTGAAGCTTTCTTT	CASSPLITASEAFF
.	TRBV19	TRBJ1-3	few	TGTGCCACCAGAGGGACCCACTCTGGAAACACCATATATTTT	CATRGTHSGNTIYF
.	TRBV6-6	TRBJ1-6	.	TGTGCCAGCGACTACAGGGAACGGAATTCACCCCTCCACTTT	CASDYRERNSPLHF
TRBD2	TRBV12-3/TRBV12-4	TRBJ2-3	.	TGTGCCAGCAGTGCCGACCGGGGAGCGGGAGGGACAGATACGCAGTATTTT	CASSADRGAGGTDTQYF
.	TRBV6-1	TRBJ1-6	.	TGTGCCAGCAGTACCCGGGACGGAGATTCACCCCTCCACTTT	CASSTRDGDSPLHF
TRBD1	TRBV10-2	TRBJ1-1	.	TGCGCCAGCAGAGATACAGGGGGTCGGACTGAAGCTTTCTTT	CASRDTGGRTEAFF
.	TRBV7-8	TRBJ1-2	few	TGTGCCAGCAGCCCCTCCCGGGGCGATGCCTATGGCTACACCTTC	CASSPSRGDAYGYTF
.	TRBV20-1	TRBJ2-7	.	TGCAGTGCTGGATCGGCGCAGGGCTGGGAGCAGTACTTC	CSAGSAQGWEQYF
TRBD2	TRBV7-2	TRBJ2-1	few	TGTGCCAGCCGCGGGACTAGCGGGAGTCGCCACAATGAGCAGTTCTTC	CASRGTSGSRHNEQFF
.	TRBV6-1	TRBJ2-3	.	TGTGCCAGCAGGAGGGCAGATACGCAGTATTTT	CASRRADTQYF
.	TRBV7-8	TRBJ2-1	.	TGTGCCAGCAGCTTAGGTTTCGGGGGAGACTCCTACAATGAGCAGTTCTTC	CASSLGFGGDSYNEQFF
TRBD2	TRBV6-5	TRBJ2-3	.	TGTGCCAGCAGACTTAATAGCGGGATGACTACAGATACGCAGTATTTT	CASRLNSGMTTDTQYF
TRBD2	TRBV6-1	TRBJ2-3	.	TGTGCCAGCGAAGGCCGCTCGGGGGGGTCCGATACGCAGTATTTT	CASEGRSGGSDTQYF
TRBD1	TRBV27	TRBJ2-7	.	TGTGCCAGCAGTCCGGCCCCGGGACAGGGAGCGGTCGAGCAGTACTTC	CASSPAPGQGAVEQYF
.	TRBV29-1	TRBJ2-5	.	TGCAGCGTGGACCGGGACGGAGGGGAGACCCAGTACTTC	CSVDRDGGETQYF
TRBD2	TRBV6-5	TRBJ2-1	.	TGTGCCAGCAGTCCCCGACTAGCGGAAGGAAGGGGCAATGAGCAGTTCTTC	CASSPRLAEGRGNEQFF
TRBD2	TRBV12-3/TRBV12-4	TRBJ2-3	.	TGTGCCAGCAGTTTGGTAGCGGGTGTTGTAGATACGCAGTATTTT	CASSLVAGVVDTQYF
.	TRBV25-1	TRBJ1-2	few	TGTGCCAGCAGACACACCAGGGAGGGGGAAACTTCTAACTATGGCTACACCTTC	CASRHTREGETSNYGYTF
.	TRBV19	TRBJ2-1	few	TGTGCCAGTAGTAGGGAGAGCTCCTACAATGAGCAGTTCTTC	CASSRESSYNEQFF